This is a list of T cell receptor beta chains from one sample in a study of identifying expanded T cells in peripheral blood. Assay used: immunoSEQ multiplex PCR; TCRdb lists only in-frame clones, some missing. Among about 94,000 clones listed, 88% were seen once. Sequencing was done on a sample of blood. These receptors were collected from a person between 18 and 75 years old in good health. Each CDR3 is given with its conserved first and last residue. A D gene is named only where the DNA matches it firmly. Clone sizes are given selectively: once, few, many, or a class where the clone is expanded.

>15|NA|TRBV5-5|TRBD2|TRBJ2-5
TGTGCCAGCAGCCCTAGCGGGGGGCTACAAGAGACCCAGTACTTC
CASSPSGGLQETQYF
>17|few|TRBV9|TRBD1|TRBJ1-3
TGTGCCAGCAGCGTAGCTGGAACAGGGGCAGCTGGAAACACCATATATTTT
CASSVAGTGAAGNTIYF
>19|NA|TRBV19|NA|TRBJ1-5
TGTGCCAGTACGACCGCCGGTGGGGTTGGTGGTCCGGGCAATCAGCCCCAGCATTTT
CASTTAGGVGGPGNQPQHF
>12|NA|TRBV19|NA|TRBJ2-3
TGTGCCAGTAGTAGAACATCAGATACGCAGTATTTT
CASSRTSDTQYF
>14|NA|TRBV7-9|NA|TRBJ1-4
TGTGCCAGCAGCTTATGGGGCACTAATGAAAAACTGTTTTTT
CASSLWGTNEKLFF
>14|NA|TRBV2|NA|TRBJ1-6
TGTGCCAGCGGAAGAAGCTCCTATAATTCACCCCTCCACTTT
CASGRSSYNSPLHF
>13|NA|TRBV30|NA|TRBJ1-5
TGTGCCTGGAGTGGGGGTAGCAATCAGCCCCAGCATTTT
CAWSGGSNQPQHF
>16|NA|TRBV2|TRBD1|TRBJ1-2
TGTGCCAGCAGTGTAGGGGACAGCCTAGGATTCGGTGGCTACACCTTC
CASSVGDSLGFGGYTF
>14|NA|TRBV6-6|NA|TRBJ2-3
TGTGCCAGCAGTTACGGTCGGGGGCCAGATACGCAGTATTTT
CASSYGRGPDTQYF
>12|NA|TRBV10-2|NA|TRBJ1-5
TGCGCCAGCAGGCTAGATAAAGGGCCCCAGCATTTT
CASRLDKGPQHF